The 24 T cell receptor beta chains given below trace back to one sample, sequenced in a study of graft-versus-host responses after intestinal transplantation. The repertoire was sequenced with immunoSEQ multiplex PCR; TCRdb's copy has only in-frame clones and lacks some. The table includes under 30,000 clones, approximately 85% detected once. The sample in question was PBMCs, obtained around 460 days after intestinal transplant. The receptor set was obtained from a human patient who received an intestinal transplant, so some T cells may come from the graft donor.

The CDR3 DNA sequence: TGTGCCTGGGGGATTTACAGGGCCCAAGAGACCCAGTACTTC. It translates to CAWGIYRAQETQYF. The rearrangement joins TRBV30 to TRBJ2-5; possibly TRBD1 for D (6 bases). Trimming cost V 5 bases and J 1 base, with 14 bases left between them. Looked up from germline, CDR1 is GTSNPN and CDR2 is SVGIG (reference sequence). This CDR3 spans 14 amino acids.

The chain combines TRBV19 with TRBJ1-2; 7 bases match TRBD1. The junction had 11 bases not matched to a gene; V was cut back by 8 bases and J by 8 bases. This CDR3 is 13 amino acids long. Germline CDR1 and CDR2: LNHDA and SQIVND (reference sequence). CDR3 loop: CASAKGQFEGYTF. CDR3 nucleotides: TGTGCCAGTGCCAAGGGACAGTTTGAGGGCTACACCTTC.

The V gene is TRBV15, the J gene TRBJ2-7; D is tentatively TRBD1 or TRBD2 (5 bases each). V dropped 5 bases and J dropped 3 bases, with 17 bases sitting between them. CDR3 length: 15 residues. Germline CDR1 is LNHNV and CDR2 is YYDKDF (reference sequence). In nucleotides, the CDR3 is TGTGCCACCAGCTTCACGGGGACCCAAGGCTACGAGCAGTACTTC. Its translation: CATSFTGTQGYEQYF.

This chain joins TRBV6-9 and TRBJ1-2; the D gene is possibly TRBD1 (6 bases). The V and J ends lost 6 bases and 4 bases respectively, with 12 bases between them. This CDR3 has 13 residues. Germline V gene sequence: CDR1 MNHGY, CDR2 SVAAGI. CDR3 nucleotide sequence: TGTGCCAGCAGCAATCAGGGGCGCTATGGCTACACCTTC. Translated: CASSNQGRYGYTF.

This chain connects TRBV7-2 to TRBJ2-7; 10 bases agree with TRBD2. Germline V gene sequence: CDR1 SGHTA, CDR2 FQGNSA. Trimming cost V 6 bases and J 3 bases; bases outside gene matches: 11. The CDR3 consists of 16 residues. For the CDR3, the DNA is TGTGCCAGCAGTCTAATACTAGCGGGGCCTGACTACGAGCAGTACTTC. Its translation: CASSLILAGPDYEQYF.

This chain connects TRBV5-1 to TRBJ1-4; 7 bases are shared with TRBD1. Germline V gives CDR1 SGHRS, CDR2 YFSETQ. Trimming took 3 bases from V and 0 from J; bases not matched to a gene: 2. This CDR3 has 15 residues. The CDR3 region is CASSYTGATNEKLFF. The DNA for the CDR3 is TGCGCCAGCAGCTACACAGGGGCAACTAATGAAAAACTGTTTTTT. Full variable domain (missing parts from reference TRBV5-1 and TRBJ1-4): KAGVTQTPRYLIKTRGQQVTLSCSPISGHRSVSWYQQTPGQGLQFLFEYFSETQRNKGNFPGRFSGRQFSNSRSEMNVSTLELGDSALYLCASSYTGATNEKLFFGSGTQLSVL.

This clone has only one observation. V is TRBV6-4 and J is TRBJ1-5, with a weak D call TRBD1 (6 bases). V lost 11 bases and J lost 0, with 17 bases in between. This CDR3 is built from 15 residues. Per the germline V gene, CDR1 is MRHNA and CDR2 is SNTAGT. CDR3: CAGTPLDSSNQPQHF. CDR3 bases: TGTGCCGGAACACCCCTGGACAGTAGCAATCAGCCCCAGCATTTT.

This rearrangement joins TRBV7-9 to TRBJ2-2, with D unresolved. This CDR3 contains 13 residues. V lost 3 bases to trimming and J lost 4 bases, with 6 bases between them. Germline CDR1 SEHNR, CDR2 FQNEAQ (reference sequence). This CDR3 is CASSLVATGELFF. The CDR3 DNA reads as TGTGCCAGCAGCTTGGTCGCCACCGGGGAGCTGTTTTTT.

V is TRBV4-2 and J is TRBJ2-1; D is unclear. Germline V lookup: CDR1 LGHNA, CDR2 YNFKEQ. The CDR3 has 16 residues. The V and J ends lost 0 bases and 0 bases respectively, with 9 bases between them. CDR3 sequence: CASSQESRPSYNEQFF. Here the CDR3 DNA reads TGTGCCAGCAGCCAAGAATCCAGACCCTCCTACAATGAGCAGTTCTTC.

The J gene is TRBJ2-7, the V gene TRBV6-1, with TRBD2 identical over 11 bases. Germline CDR1 reads MNHNS; CDR2 reads SASEGT. V gave up 6 bases and J gave up 6 bases; unmatched junction bases: 4. This CDR3 is 13 amino acids long. CDR3 nucleotides: TGTGCCAGCAGATCACTAGCGGGAGCCGAGCAGTACTTC. It specifies CASRSLAGAEQYF.

This chain uses TRBV6-1 with TRBJ2-3; TRBD1 or TRBD2 may be the D gene (5 bases each). Per germline, CDR1 MNHNS and CDR2 SASEGT. The CDR3 is made up of 16 amino acids. V lost 1 base and J 2 bases, leaving 13 bases between the germline ends. CDR3 region: CASSEGGFRYTDTQYF. CDR3 bases: TGTGCCAGCAGTGAAGGGGGGTTCCGATACACAGATACGCAGTATTTT.

Of note for this clone: One end of the junction fails to match germline, which may point to a read error. The V gene is TRBV27, the J gene TRBJ2-7; possible D gene TRBD2, 6 bases. This CDR3 region has 14 residues. Germline values: CDR1 MNHEY, CDR2 SMNVEV (reference sequence). In DNA, the CDR3 is TGTGCCAGCAGCAATCACCGGGACTCCCACGAGCAGTACTTC. Translated, it gives CASSNHRDSHEQYF.

J is TRBJ2-1 and V is TRBV7-9; D is undetermined. Per germline, CDR1 SEHNR and CDR2 FQNEAQ (reference sequence). The CDR3 has 13 amino acids. Trimming pared 1 base from V and 6 bases from J, leaving 7 bases between. The CDR3: CASSLDRVNEQFF. The DNA for the CDR3 is TGTGCCAGCAGCTTAGATAGAGTCAATGAGCAGTTCTTC.

The rearrangement links TRBV18 to TRBJ2-3; perhaps TRBD1 as D (8 bases). Deletions cut 6 bases from V and 4 bases from J, with 17 bases between. CDR1 is KGHSH, CDR2 LQKENI, per germline. This CDR3 region has 15 residues. The CDR3 reads CASSPTTGGADTQYF. CDR3 bases: TGTGCCAGCTCCCCAACCACAGGGGGGGCAGATACGCAGTATTTT.

In its sample, this clone was seen a few times. The J gene is TRBJ2-3, the V gene TRBV18, with D possibly matching TRBD2 (5 bases). The V end was cut by 3 bases, the J end by 2 bases, with 12 bases between. The CDR3 runs to 15 residues. The germline gives CDR1 KGHSH, CDR2 LQKENI. The CDR3 region has the DNA TGTGCCAGCTCACCGCCTGGACTGCTCACAGATACGCAGTATTTT. It translates to CASSPPGLLTDTQYF. The full variable domain, completed using reference TRBV18 and TRBJ2-3, is NAGVMQNPRHLVRRRGQEARLRCSPMKGHSHVYWYRQLPEEGLKFMVYLQKENIIDESGMPKERFSAEFPKEGPSILRIQQVVRGDSAAYFCASSPPGLLTDTQYFGPGTRLTVL.

The chain links TRBV29-1 to TRBJ2-5, with 10 bases aligning to TRBD1. The DNA end is more similar to TRBJ2-7, so the J call may be wrong. The CDR3 consists of 16 residues. From germline, CDR1 is SQVTM and CDR2 ANQGSEA. The CDR3 reads CSVRQGAGPEAYEQYF. The CDR3 DNA sequence: TGCAGCGTACGACAGGGGGCCGGGCCGGAAGCCTACGAGCAGTACTTC.

V usage is TRBV5-4 and J usage is TRBJ1-5; D gene unclear. Germline CDR1 reads SGHNT; CDR2 reads YYREEE (reference sequence). Trimming shortened V by 0 bases and J by 3 bases, and 13 bases separated the two germline ends. The length of the CDR3 is 16 residues. CDR3 sequence: CASSLGLSLDNQPQHF. The CDR3 DNA sequence: TGTGCCAGCAGCTTGGGCCTTTCTTTAGACAATCAGCCCCAGCATTTT.

V gene TRBV6-6 combines with J gene TRBJ1-5, with no clear D. The CDR3 loop spans 16 amino acids. Between the trimmed V and J ends, which lost 0 bases and 3 bases, there was a span of 12 bases. Per germline, CDR1 MNHNY and CDR2 SVGAGI (reference sequence). The CDR3 DNA follows: TGTGCCAGCAGTTACTCCCCGGCCGGGATCAATCAGCCCCAGCATTTT. It yields the protein CASSYSPAGINQPQHF.

V is TRBV11-1 and J is TRBJ2-3; TRBD1 aligns across 7 bases. This CDR3 has 15 amino acids. Germline loops: CDR1 SGHAT, CDR2 FQDESV (reference sequence). Losses at the gene ends were 4 bases for V and 1 base for J; bases not matched to a gene: 5. CDR3 loop: CASSSRDRGTDTQYF. CDR3 bases: TGTGCCAGCAGCTCCCGGGACAGAGGCACAGATACGCAGTATTTT.

The rearrangement uses TRBV5-1 and TRBJ1-6, with D possibly TRBD1 on 5 matching bases. Between the trimmed V and J ends, which lost 0 bases and 0 bases, there was a span of 7 bases. Germline assignment: CDR1 SGHRS and CDR2 YFSETQ. The CDR3 totals 16 residues. For the CDR3, the DNA is TGCGCCAGCAGCTTGGCCGGGGGCTCCTATAATTCACCCCTCCACTTT. Translation gives CASSLAGGSYNSPLHF.

V is TRBV11-2 and J is TRBJ1-4; the D gene is possibly TRBD1 (5 bases). From germline, CDR1 is SGHAT and CDR2 FQNNGV. The CDR3 contains 15 residues. V gave up 5 bases and J gave up 6 bases, with 16 bases separating them. CDR3 residues: CASSKTQGGHEKLFF. The CDR3 nucleotides read TGTGCCAGCAGCAAAACGCAGGGTGGTCATGAAAAACTGTTTTTT.

This clone was recorded only once. DNA for the CDR3: TGTGCCAGCAGCTTAGGACAGGGGCCTGGGGCCAACGTCCTGACTTTC. This gives the protein CASSLGQGPGANVLTF. The chain links TRBV5-4 to TRBJ2-6, with TRBD1 identical over 9 bases. The CDR3 contains 16 residues. The junction had 2 bases not matched to a gene; V was cut back by 2 bases and J by 2 bases. Germline V gene data show CDR1 as SGHNT and CDR2 as YYREEE (reference sequence).

The CDR3 coding sequence is TGTGCCAGCAGCGTAGACGGATATAGCAATCAGCCCCAGCATTTT. It translates to CASSVDGYSNQPQHF. The genes are TRBV9 and TRBJ1-5; D gene ambiguous. V lost 0 bases and J lost 0, with 7 bases in between. The CDR3 is 15 amino acids. Looked up from germline, CDR1 is SGDLS and CDR2 is YYNGEE.

The chain is built from TRBV30 and TRBJ1-1, with no clear D. The germline gives CDR1 GTSNPN, CDR2 SVGIG (reference sequence). The CDR3 extends over 13 amino acids. V was shortened by 1 base and J by 8 bases, with 14 bases between the two germline ends. The CDR3 here is CAWSGGRAAEAFF. The CDR3 DNA is TGTGCCTGGAGTGGAGGGCGGGCCGCAGAAGCTTTCTTT.